This T cell receptor beta chain was retrieved from a study of shared clonotypes between healthy human individuals. Study conclusions and caveats: The study generally estimated greater richness for naive than memory subsets.

Per germline, CDR1 SNHLY and CDR2 FYNNEI. Trimming stripped 3 bases from V and 0 bases from J, with 13 bases between. The CDR3 has 16 residues. For each subset, genomic DNA was distributed in equal portions over several immunoSEQ plates. Only in-frame clones appear in the TCRdb table, and some are missing; sequencing was by immunoSEQ multiplex PCR. The sample contains hundreds of thousands of clones, 90% to 96% of which appear only once. Details on this clone: What it binds is unknown.

The chain links TRBV2 to TRBJ2-3, with D possibly TRBD2 on 7 matching bases. The sequence derives from a woman aged 30 to 39 in good health. The sequenced sample consisted of naive CD4+ T cells sorted from blood. Subset indicated: CD45RA+ positively selected. This CDR3 reads CASSDVSGTSTDTQYF. The CDR3 coding sequence is TGTGCCAGCAGTGATGTGAGCGGGACAAGCACAGATACGCAGTATTTT.